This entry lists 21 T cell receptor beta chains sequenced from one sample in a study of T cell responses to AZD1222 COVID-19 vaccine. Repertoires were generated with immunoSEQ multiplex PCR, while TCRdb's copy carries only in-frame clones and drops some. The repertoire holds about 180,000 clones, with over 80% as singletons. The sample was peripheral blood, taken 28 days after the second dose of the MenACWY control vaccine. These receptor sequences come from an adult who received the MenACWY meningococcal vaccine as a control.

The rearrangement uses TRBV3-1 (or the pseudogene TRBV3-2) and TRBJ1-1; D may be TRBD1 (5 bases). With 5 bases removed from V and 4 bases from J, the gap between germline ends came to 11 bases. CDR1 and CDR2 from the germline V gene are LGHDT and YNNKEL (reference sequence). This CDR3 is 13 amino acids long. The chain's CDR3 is CASSVGTLTEAFF. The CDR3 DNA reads TGTGCCAGCAGCGTGGGGACGCTCACTGAAGCTTTCTTT.

The CDR3 loop reads CAISNARTENTEAFF. The CDR3 DNA reads as TGTGCCATCAGTAACGCCCGGACAGAAAACACTGAAGCTTTCTTT. The V gene is TRBV10-3, the J gene TRBJ1-1; a possible D gene is TRBD1 (6 bases). In germline, CDR1 is ENHRY, CDR2 SYGVKD. V lost 5 bases and J lost 2, with 15 bases in between. The CDR3 loop spans 15 amino acids.

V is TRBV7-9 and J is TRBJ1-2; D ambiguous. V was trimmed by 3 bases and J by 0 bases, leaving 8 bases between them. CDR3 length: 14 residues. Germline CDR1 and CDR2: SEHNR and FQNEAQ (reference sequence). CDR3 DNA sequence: TGTGCCAGCAGCTTTCAGACAACTAACTATGGCTACACCTTC. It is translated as CASSFQTTNYGYTF.

CDR3 sequence reads: CASSPSGTRRETQYF. The CDR3 DNA reads as TGCGCCAGCAGCCCGTCCGGGACTAGACGGGAGACCCAGTACTTC. The rearrangement joins TRBV4-3 to TRBJ2-5; 8 bases fit TRBD2. Trimming removed 4 bases from V and 5 bases from J; junction bases left unmatched: 9. The CDR3 contains 15 residues. The germline V gene encodes CDR1 LGHNA and CDR2 YSLEER.

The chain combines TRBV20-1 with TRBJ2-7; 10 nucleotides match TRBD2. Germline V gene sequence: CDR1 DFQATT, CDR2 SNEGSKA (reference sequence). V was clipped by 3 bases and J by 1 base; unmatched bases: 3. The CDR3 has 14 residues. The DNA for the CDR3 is TGCAGTGCTAGTGATAGCGGGAGGTCCTACGAGCAGTACTTC. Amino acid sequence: CSASDSGRSYEQYF.

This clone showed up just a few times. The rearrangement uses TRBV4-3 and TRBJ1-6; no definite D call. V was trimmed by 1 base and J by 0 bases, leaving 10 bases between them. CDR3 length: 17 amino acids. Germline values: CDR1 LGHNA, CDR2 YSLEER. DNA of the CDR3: TGCGCCAGCAGCCAAGGGAAGACCAGCTCCTATAATTCACCCCTCCACTTT. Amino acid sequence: CASSQGKTSSYNSPLHF.

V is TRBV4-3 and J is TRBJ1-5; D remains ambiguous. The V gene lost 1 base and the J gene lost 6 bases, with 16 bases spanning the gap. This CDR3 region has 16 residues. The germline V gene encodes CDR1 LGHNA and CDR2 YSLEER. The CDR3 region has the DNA TGCGCCAGCAGCCAAGGGCTGGGAGGACGGAGTCAGCCCCAGCATTTT. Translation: CASSQGLGGRSQPQHF.

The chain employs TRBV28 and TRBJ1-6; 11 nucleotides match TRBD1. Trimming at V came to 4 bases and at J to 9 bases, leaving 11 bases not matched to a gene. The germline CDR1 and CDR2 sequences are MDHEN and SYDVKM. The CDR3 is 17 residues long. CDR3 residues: CASSSGQGGTYISPLHF. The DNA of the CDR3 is TGTGCCAGCAGTTCGGGACAGGGGGGTACCTACATTTCACCCCTCCACTTT.

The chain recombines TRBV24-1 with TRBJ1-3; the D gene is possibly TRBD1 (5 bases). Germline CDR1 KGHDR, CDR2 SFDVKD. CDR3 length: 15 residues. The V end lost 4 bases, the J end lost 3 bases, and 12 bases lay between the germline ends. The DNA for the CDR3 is TGTGCCACCAGTGACGGAGGGGCGCATGGAAACACCATATATTTT. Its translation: CATSDGGAHGNTIYF.

The CDR3 sequence: CASSSAVGGGQPSNQPQHF. In DNA form, the CDR3 reads TGTGCCAGCAGTTCGGCGGTCGGAGGGGGCCAACCTAGCAATCAGCCCCAGCATTTT. The V gene is TRBV28, the J gene TRBJ1-5, with 7 positions matching TRBD1. With 4 bases clipped from V and 0 bases from J, the junction kept 15 bases outside the gene matches. Looked up from germline, CDR1 is MDHEN and CDR2 is SYDVKM. The CDR3 runs to 19 residues.

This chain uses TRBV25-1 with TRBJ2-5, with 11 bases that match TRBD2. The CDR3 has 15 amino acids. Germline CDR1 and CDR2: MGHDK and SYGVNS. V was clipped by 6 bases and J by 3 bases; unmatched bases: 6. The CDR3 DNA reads TGTGCCAGCAGCTCTGAACTAGCGGGAGAAGAGACCCAGTACTTC. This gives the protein CASSSELAGEETQYF.

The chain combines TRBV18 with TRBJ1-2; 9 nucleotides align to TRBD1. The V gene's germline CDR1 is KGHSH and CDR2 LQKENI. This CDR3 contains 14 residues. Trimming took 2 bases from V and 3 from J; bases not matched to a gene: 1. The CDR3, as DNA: TGTGCCAGCTCACCAGGGACAGGGTACTATGGCTACACCTTC. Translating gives CASSPGTGYYGYTF.

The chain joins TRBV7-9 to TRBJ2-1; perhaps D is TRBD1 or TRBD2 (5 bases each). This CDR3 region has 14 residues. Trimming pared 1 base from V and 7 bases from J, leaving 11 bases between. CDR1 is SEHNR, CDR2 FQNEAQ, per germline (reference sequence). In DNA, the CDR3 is TGTGCCAGCAGCTTAGGAGGGGTCCTAAATGAGCAGTTCTTC. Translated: CASSLGGVLNEQFF. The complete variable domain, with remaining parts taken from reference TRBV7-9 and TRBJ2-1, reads DTGVSQNPRHKITKRGQNVTFRCDPISEHNRLYWYRQTLGQGPEFLTYFQNEAQLEKSRLLSDRFSAERPKGSFSTLEIQRTEQGDSAMYLCASSLGGVLNEQFFGPGTRLTVL.

The CDR3: CASSRWETYEQYF. CDR3 nucleotides: TGTGCCAGCAGCCGGTGGGAAACCTACGAGCAGTACTTC. V and J are TRBV27 and TRBJ2-7; no reliable D call. Between the trimmed V and J ends, which lost 6 bases and 2 bases, there was a span of 11 bases. CDR3 length equals 13 residues. The V gene's germline CDR1 is MNHEY and CDR2 SMNVEV (reference sequence).

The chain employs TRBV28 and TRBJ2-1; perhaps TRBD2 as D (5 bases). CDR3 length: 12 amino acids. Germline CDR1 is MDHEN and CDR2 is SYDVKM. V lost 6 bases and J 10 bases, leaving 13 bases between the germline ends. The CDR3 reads CASRTPGSEQFF. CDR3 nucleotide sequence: TGTGCCAGCAGAACCCCGGGATCCGAGCAGTTCTTC.

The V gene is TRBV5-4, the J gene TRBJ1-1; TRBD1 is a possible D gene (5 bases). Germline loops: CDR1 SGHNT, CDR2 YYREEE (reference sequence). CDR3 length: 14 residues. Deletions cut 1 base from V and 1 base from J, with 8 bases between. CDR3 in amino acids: CASSLRRENTEAFF. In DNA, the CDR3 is TGTGCCAGCAGCTTGCGCAGGGAGAACACTGAAGCTTTCTTT.

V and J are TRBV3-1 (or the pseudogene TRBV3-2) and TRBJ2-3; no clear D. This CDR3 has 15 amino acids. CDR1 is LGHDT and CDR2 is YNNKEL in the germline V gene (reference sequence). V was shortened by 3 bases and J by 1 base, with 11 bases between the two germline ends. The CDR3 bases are TGTGCCAGCAGCCACGGGCAGTGGGGCACAGATACGCAGTATTTT. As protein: CASSHGQWGTDTQYF.

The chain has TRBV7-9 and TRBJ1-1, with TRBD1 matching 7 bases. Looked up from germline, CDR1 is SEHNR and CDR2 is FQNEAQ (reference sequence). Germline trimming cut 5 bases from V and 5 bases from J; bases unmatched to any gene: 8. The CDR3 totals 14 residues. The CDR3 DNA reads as TGTGCCAGCAGCCCTACGACAGGGAGGACTGAAGCTTTCTTT. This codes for CASSPTTGRTEAFF.

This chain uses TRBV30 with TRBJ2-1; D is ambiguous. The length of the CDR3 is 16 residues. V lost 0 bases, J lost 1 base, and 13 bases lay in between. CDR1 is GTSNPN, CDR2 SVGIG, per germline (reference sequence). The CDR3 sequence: CAWSVGPGLSYNEQFF. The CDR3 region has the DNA TGTGCCTGGAGTGTCGGGCCAGGATTATCCTACAATGAGCAGTTCTTC.

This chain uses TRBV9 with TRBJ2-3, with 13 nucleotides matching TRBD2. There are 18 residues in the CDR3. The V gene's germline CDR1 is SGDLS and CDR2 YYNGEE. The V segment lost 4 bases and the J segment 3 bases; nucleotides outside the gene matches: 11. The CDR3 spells CASSPGLAGLVGTDTQYF. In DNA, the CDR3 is TGTGCCAGCAGCCCGGGACTAGCGGGGCTGGTGGGTACAGATACGCAGTATTTT.

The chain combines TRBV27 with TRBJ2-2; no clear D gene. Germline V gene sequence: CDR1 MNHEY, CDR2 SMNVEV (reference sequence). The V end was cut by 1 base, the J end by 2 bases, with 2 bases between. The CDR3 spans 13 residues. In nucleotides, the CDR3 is TGTGCCAGCAGTTTATATAACACCGGGGAGCTGTTTTTT. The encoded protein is CASSLYNTGELFF.